This passage covers 29 T cell receptor beta chains from one sample sequenced in a study of blood T cell repertoires in COVID-19. Assay: immunoSEQ multiplex PCR; the TCRdb copy retains only in-frame clones and omits some. The sample holds over 150,000 clones; 86% are singletons and the top ten take about 7%. Sequencing was done on a sample of peripheral blood. All receptors come from a middle-aged man with active or convalescent COVID-19.

The rearrangement links TRBV24-1 to TRBJ2-1; TRBD2 matches 8 bases. J lost 5 bases, V lost 3 bases, and 5 bases had no gene match. Per the germline V gene, CDR1 is KGHDR and CDR2 is SFDVKD. This CDR3 is built from 15 residues. The CDR3 here is CATSDRRGANNEQFF. CDR3 coding DNA: TGTGCCACCAGTGATAGGCGGGGGGCCAACAATGAGCAGTTCTTC.

This clone was counted once. Other DNA sequences in this sample translate to the same CDR3. The chain uses TRBV6-2 or TRBV6-3 and TRBJ2-7; the match to TRBD1 covers 12 bases. This CDR3 contains 15 residues. CDR1 is MNHEY and CDR2 is SVGEGT in the germline V gene. The V segment lost 6 bases and the J segment 4 bases; nucleotides outside the gene matches: 7. The CDR3 is CASSRLGQGAYEQYF. The CDR3 region has the DNA TGTGCCAGCAGCCGCCTGGGACAGGGGGCGTACGAGCAGTACTTC.

This clone was observed many times. This chain joins TRBV24-1 and TRBJ2-5; D not resolved. This CDR3 contains 11 residues. Per the germline V gene, CDR1 is KGHDR and CDR2 is SFDVKD. Trimming cost V 5 bases and J 4 bases, with 4 bases left between them. In nucleotides, the CDR3 is TGTGCCACCAGTGCCGGAGAGACCCAGTACTTC. Its protein product is CATSAGETQYF.

The chain combines TRBV6-2 or TRBV6-3 with TRBJ2-5; 13 positions agree with TRBD2. CDR1 MNHEY and CDR2 SVGEGT come from the germline V gene. The CDR3 length is 20 residues. Unmatched junction bases numbered 15, after V lost 3 bases and J lost 2 bases. In DNA, the CDR3 is TGTGCCAGCAGTTATGGGCGGACTAGCGGGAGCCCAGGGGGACAAGAGACCCAGTACTTC. Protein product: CASSYGRTSGSPGGQETQYF.

This chain uses TRBV5-1 with TRBJ2-1; 9 positions match TRBD2. Germline V CDR1 and CDR2: SGHRS, YFSETQ. Trimming took 0 bases from V and 0 from J; bases not matched to a gene: 19. The CDR3 is 22 residues long. CDR3 DNA sequence: TGCGCCAGCAGCTTGGGGGTCGTGGGTGGGCTAGCGGGGCACCGCTCCTACAATGAGCAGTTCTTC. It yields the protein CASSLGVVGGLAGHRSYNEQFF.

V gene TRBV5-5 combines with J gene TRBJ2-7, with 8 nucleotides matching TRBD1. Unmatched junction bases numbered 4, after V lost 0 bases and J lost 2 bases. Germline V gene lookup returns CDR1 SGHKS and CDR2 YYEKEE (reference sequence). The CDR3 length is 15 residues. CDR3 nucleotides: TGTGCCAGCAGCTTGGCAGGACAGGGAGCCTACGAGCAGTACTTC. It translates to CASSLAGQGAYEQYF.

The V gene is TRBV4-2, the J gene TRBJ1-4; D might be TRBD1 (5 bases). This CDR3 has 17 residues. Deletions cut 1 base from V and 5 bases from J, with 17 bases between. CDR1 and CDR2 (germline): LGHNA, YNFKEQ. In nucleotides, the CDR3 is TGTGCCAGCAGCCAAGGGGTAGGCGGACAAGTAAATGAAAAACTGTTTTTT. It yields the protein CASSQGVGGQVNEKLFF.

This chain uses TRBV7-2 with TRBJ1-1, with D perhaps TRBD1 (5 bases). V shed 4 bases and J shed 0 bases, with 9 bases lying between them. Germline CDR1 is SGHTA and CDR2 is FQGNSA. The CDR3 is 14 amino acids. CDR3 coding DNA: TGTGCCAGCAGCTACCGACAGATGAACACTGAAGCTTTCTTT. Amino acids: CASSYRQMNTEAFF.

V is TRBV20-1 and J is TRBJ1-3, with 8 bases aligning to TRBD1. The CDR3 runs to 17 residues. Trimming cost V 3 bases and J 2 bases; bases outside gene matches: 12. Germline V CDR1 and CDR2: DFQATT, SNEGSKA (reference sequence). The DNA for the CDR3 is TGCAGTGCTAGTAGGTTGACAGGGGACGTTCCTGGAAACACCATATATTTT. Encoded protein: CSASRLTGDVPGNTIYF.

This clone turned up a few times. The chain joins TRBV7-2 to TRBJ1-1, with TRBD1 matching 7 bases. The V gene end was trimmed by 2 bases and the J gene end by 8 bases; junction bases not matched to a gene: 5. This CDR3 spans 13 amino acids. Germline V gives CDR1 SGHTA, CDR2 FQGNSA. The CDR3 here is CASSLTGEWEAFF. CDR3 bases: TGTGCCAGCAGCTTAACAGGGGAATGGGAAGCTTTCTTT.

V usage is TRBV10-3 and J usage is TRBJ1-5; maybe TRBD1 (6 bases). Trimming left V 6 bases short and J 5 bases short, with 14 bases between. The CDR3 spans 14 residues. Germline CDR1 reads ENHRY; CDR2 reads SYGVKD. The CDR3 bases are TGTGCCATCAGCATACAGGGAAACGATCAGCCCCAGCATTTT. This encodes CAISIQGNDQPQHF.

The rearrangement uses TRBV14 and TRBJ1-4; D not certain. The length of the CDR3 is 15 residues. V lost 0 bases, J lost 8 bases, and 13 bases lay in between. Germline-derived CDR1 and CDR2 are SGHDN and FVKESK. CDR3 nucleotide sequence: TGTGCCAGCAGCCAAGAGGTGGGCCCCGAGGAAAAACTGTTTTTT. Its protein is CASSQEVGPEEKLFF.

This clone was counted a few times. The chain recombines TRBV30 with TRBJ1-2, with 8 bases lining up with TRBD1. This CDR3 contains 14 residues. V was pared by 4 bases and J by 0 bases, with 4 bases of the junction left unmatched. Per the germline V gene, CDR1 is GTSNPN and CDR2 is SVGIG (reference sequence). The CDR3 bases are TGTGCCTGGATCCGACAGGGGCCTAACTATGGCTACACCTTC. Translating it yields CAWIRQGPNYGYTF.

The chain joins TRBV5-1 to TRBJ2-1; D may be TRBD2 (6 bases). Trimming cost V 4 bases and J 0 bases, with 11 bases left between them. The germline V gene encodes CDR1 SGHRS and CDR2 YFSETQ. This CDR3 is 15 amino acids long. CDR3: CASSTIADSYNEQFF. CDR3 coding DNA: TGCGCCAGCAGCACAATAGCGGACTCCTACAATGAGCAGTTCTTC. The entire variable domain, with the rest obtained from reference TRBV5-1 and TRBJ2-1, is as follows: KAGVTQTPRYLIKTRGQQVTLSCSPISGHRSVSWYQQTPGQGLQFLFEYFSETQRNKGNFPGRFSGRQFSNSRSEMNVSTLELGDSALYLCASSTIADSYNEQFFGPGTRLTVL.

About this clone itself: The junction departs from the called germline gene at one end, perhaps through a read error. This chain links TRBV6-2 or TRBV6-3 with TRBJ2-7, with a tentative D call TRBD1 (5 bases). The CDR3 has 12 residues. Germline values: CDR1 MNHEY, CDR2 SVGEGT. The DNA for the CDR3 is TGTGCCAGCAGTTACGGTGCCGCAGGGATGAGCTTC. It yields the protein CASSYGAAGMSF.

The chain couples TRBV11-1 to TRBJ2-5; TRBD1 matches 7 bases. The V segment lost 0 bases and the J segment 5 bases; nucleotides outside the gene matches: 6. The CDR3 has 15 amino acids. Germline V gene data show CDR1 as SGHAT and CDR2 as FQDESV (reference sequence). The CDR3, as DNA: TGTGCCAGCAGCTTAGCCGCAGGGGGTGACGAGACCCAGTACTTC. Encoded protein: CASSLAAGGDETQYF.

This chain joins TRBV27 and TRBJ1-2; the D gene is possibly TRBD1 (6 bases). CDR1 MNHEY and CDR2 SMNVEV come from the germline V gene (reference sequence). V gave up 6 bases and J gave up 0 bases, with 17 bases separating them. This CDR3 is built from 16 residues. The CDR3 DNA reads TGTGCCAGCAGGACAGGCCCGAGCCCAGCTAACTATGGCTACACCTTC. Translating it yields CASRTGPSPANYGYTF.

This rearrangement joins TRBV4-2 to TRBJ1-1, with 7 bases lining up with TRBD1. The CDR3 runs 15 residues. The trim removed 3 bases at V and 1 base at J, leaving 5 bases unmatched. The V gene's germline CDR1 is LGHNA and CDR2 YNFKEQ. This CDR3 is CASSQWDSGNTEAFF. Here the CDR3 DNA reads TGTGCCAGCAGCCAGTGGGACAGTGGGAACACTGAAGCTTTCTTT.

The chain uses TRBV18 and TRBJ2-1; D is possibly TRBD2 (5 bases). This CDR3 comprises 14 residues. V gave up 2 bases and J gave up 7 bases, with 12 bases separating them. Germline values: CDR1 KGHSH, CDR2 LQKENI. CDR3 residues: CASSPLRDGNEQFF. As DNA, the CDR3 is TGTGCCAGCTCACCATTACGGGATGGGAATGAGCAGTTCTTC. Full variable domain (missing parts from reference TRBV18 and TRBJ2-1): NAGVMQNPRHLVRRRGQEARLRCSPMKGHSHVYWYRQLPEEGLKFMVYLQKENIIDESGMPKERFSAEFPKEGPSILRIQQVVRGDSAAYFCASSPLRDGNEQFFGPGTRLTVL.

This clone was seen only a few times. The chain recombines TRBV15 with TRBJ2-7, with D unresolved. Germline V lookup: CDR1 LNHNV, CDR2 YYDKDF (reference sequence). The CDR3 is 14 amino acids. Trimming removed 0 bases from V and 7 bases from J, with 13 bases in between. The DNA for the CDR3 is TGTGCCACCAGCAGAGATGATGTCTTCCAGGAGCAGTACTTC. Translating it yields CATSRDDVFQEQYF.

V and J are TRBV30 and TRBJ2-2; 15 positions agree with TRBD2. Trimming took 0 bases from V and 4 from J; bases not matched to a gene: 6. The CDR3 contains 18 residues. Germline CDR1 and CDR2: GTSNPN and SVGIG (reference sequence). CDR3: CAWSVWTSGRVGTGELFF. The CDR3, as DNA: TGTGCCTGGAGTGTATGGACTAGCGGGAGGGTAGGCACCGGGGAGCTGTTTTTT. Complete variable domain (other parts from reference TRBV30 and TRBJ2-2): SQTIHQWPATLVQPVGSPLSLECTVEGTSNPNLYWYRQAAGRGLQLLFYSVGIGQISSEVPQNLSASRPQDRQFILSSKKLLLSDSGFYLCAWSVWTSGRVGTGELFFGEGSRLTVL.

This clone was detected a few times. The chain joins TRBV7-2 to TRBJ1-5, with 9 positions matching TRBD1. The CDR3 consists of 14 residues. Germline-derived CDR1 and CDR2 are SGHTA and FQGNSA. The V and J ends lost 3 bases and 6 bases, in that order; junction bases with no gene match: 3. In nucleotides, the CDR3 is TGTGCCAGCAGCTTGCGACAGGGGGGTCAGCCCCAGCATTTT. Amino acid sequence: CASSLRQGGQPQHF.

The chain recombines TRBV5-4 with TRBJ2-7, with 9 bases identical to TRBD1. The CDR3 consists of 15 residues. Trimming cost V 1 base and J 7 bases; bases outside gene matches: 9. Germline CDR1 SGHNT, CDR2 YYREEE (reference sequence). CDR3 sequence reads: CASSLLGQGSREQYF. The CDR3 DNA reads as TGTGCCAGCAGCTTGCTAGGACAGGGGTCGAGGGAGCAGTACTTC.

This chain joins TRBV7-9 and TRBJ2-7, with 7 bases aligning to TRBD1. CDR3 length: 14 residues. The germline V gene has CDR1 SEHNR and CDR2 FQNEAQ (reference sequence). J gave up 2 bases and V 5 bases, and 6 bases lay outside the gene matches. CDR3 amino acids: CASSPGDRAYEQYF. CDR3 nucleotide sequence: TGTGCCAGCAGCCCTGGGGACAGAGCCTACGAGCAGTACTTC.

This clone was counted only a few times. V and J are TRBV5-4 and TRBJ2-1; possibly TRBD1 for D (6 bases). Trimming took 5 bases from V and 4 from J, leaving 19 bases between them. This CDR3 spans 16 amino acids. From germline, CDR1 is SGHNT and CDR2 YYREEE (reference sequence). Here the CDR3 DNA reads TGTGCCAGCAGTACCTCACTGCGACAGGAATACAATGAGCAGTTCTTC. Protein product: CASSTSLRQEYNEQFF. Full variable domain (missing parts from reference TRBV5-4 and TRBJ2-1): ETGVTQSPTHLIKTRGQQVTLRCSSQSGHNTVSWYQQALGQGPQFIFQYYREEENGRGNFPPRFSGLQFPNYSSELNVNALELDDSALYLCASSTSLRQEYNEQFFGPGTRLTVL.

The chain joins TRBV18 to TRBJ2-1; 8 bases fit TRBD2. With V trimmed by 2 bases and J by 8 bases, 8 bases remained unmatched. Germline loops: CDR1 KGHSH, CDR2 LQKENI. The CDR3 has 15 residues. Here the CDR3 DNA reads TGTGCCAGCTCACCAACAGCGGGAGAGGTCCATGAGCAGTTCTTC. Translated: CASSPTAGEVHEQFF.

J is TRBJ1-2 and V is TRBV5-1, with 7 bases aligning to TRBD1. Germline V gene sequence: CDR1 SGHRS, CDR2 YFSETQ. This CDR3 contains 16 residues. Losses at the gene ends were 4 bases for V and 5 bases for J; bases not matched to a gene: 14. Written as DNA, the CDR3 is TGCGCCAGCAGCACTAACAGGGGTCCCAACTCATATGGCTACACCTTC. Amino acid sequence: CASSTNRGPNSYGYTF.

V usage is TRBV5-1 and J usage is TRBJ2-2; 7 nucleotides agree with TRBD1. Trimming at V came to 0 bases and at J to 4 bases, leaving 3 bases not matched to a gene. Germline assignment: CDR1 SGHRS and CDR2 YFSETQ. The CDR3 loop spans 15 amino acids. CDR3 sequence: CASSLVQGSTGELFF. Here the CDR3 DNA reads TGCGCCAGCAGCTTGGTACAGGGGTCCACCGGGGAGCTGTTTTTT.

J is TRBJ1-5 and V is TRBV30; D is possibly TRBD1 (6 bases). Germline V gene sequence: CDR1 GTSNPN, CDR2 SVGIG (reference sequence). There are 15 residues in the CDR3. The V and J ends lost 2 bases and 3 bases respectively, with 14 bases between them. The CDR3 spells CAWSSAGGHNQPQHF. CDR3 coding DNA: TGTGCCTGGAGTTCCGCGGGGGGCCACAATCAGCCCCAGCATTTT.